These T cell receptor beta chains were read from a single sample in a study of blood T cell repertoires in COVID-19. This table comes from immunoSEQ multiplex PCR, and its TCRdb copy is limited to in-frame clones, with some not included. The sample carries 390,000 or so clones, 75% to 90% recorded once. Sequenced sample: peripheral blood. The receptors here all came from a woman in her twenties or thirties with active or convalescent COVID-19. Both conserved end residues are part of each CDR3. The order of the fields is D gene, clone size, V gene, J gene, CDR3 DNA, CDR3 protein. The D gene is left open where the match is weak. Part of the rows lack a size; the others show once, few, many or a class for expanded clones.

>NA|NA|TRBV29-1|TRBJ2-2
TGCAGCGTCCGACAGGAGAACACCGGGGAGCTGTTTTTT
CSVRQENTGELFF
>TRBD2|NA|TRBV10-3|TRBJ2-5
TGTGCCATCAGCGAAACAGGGACTAGCGGCATAAGCTTATTCGAGACCCAGTACTTC
CAISETGTSGISLFETQYF
>TRBD1|NA|TRBV19|TRBJ2-7
TGTGCCAGTAGTAGCATCGGGACAGGTACCCCCTACGAGCAGTACTTC
CASSSIGTGTPYEQYF
>NA|NA|TRBV4-1|TRBJ2-7
TGCGCCAGCAGCCAAGGGGGCGTGGCAGGGGACTCCTACGAGCAGTACTTC
CASSQGGVAGDSYEQYF
>NA|NA|TRBV29-1|TRBJ2-2
TGCAGCGTTGAAGGGCAGTCCACCGGGGAGCTGTTTTTT
CSVEGQSTGELFF
>NA|NA|TRBV11-2|TRBJ2-7
TGTGCCAGCAGCTTAGCATTCCAAGGATCGGGATTCCACGAGCAGTACTTC
CASSLAFQGSGFHEQYF
>TRBD1|NA|TRBV11-1|TRBJ2-4
TGTGCCAGCAGCTTAAGCCGGGACAGGGTCCACATTCAGTACTTC
CASSLSRDRVHIQYF
>NA|NA|TRBV5-4|TRBJ2-7
TGTGCCGCATCGGGTGGACAACCGGGCGAGCAGTACTTC
CAASGGQPGEQYF
>NA|once|TRBV5-6|TRBJ2-2
TGTGCCAGCAGCTTCTTGACAGACACCGGGGAGCTGTTTTTT
CASSFLTDTGELFF
>NA|NA|TRBV27|TRBJ2-7
TGTGCCAGCAGTTTTTTCGGACAAGGGGCTGGCGAGCAGTACTTC
CASSFFGQGAGEQYF
>NA|once|TRBV5-4|TRBJ1-1
TGTGCCAGCAGCTTGCAGGACACTGAAGCTTTCTTT
CASSLQDTEAFF
>TRBD1|NA|TRBV19|TRBJ1-2
TGTGCCAGTAGTGATTCGGGACAGGGGCGTTTGTCCTATGGCTACACCTTC
CASSDSGQGRLSYGYTF
>NA|NA|TRBV4-1|TRBJ2-2
TGCGCCAGCAGCCAGACGGCCGGAGTAGATTGGTACACCGGGGAGCTGTTTTTT
CASSQTAGVDWYTGELFF
>NA|NA|TRBV5-5|TRBJ1-5
TGTGCCAGCAGCCCGGATGTTACGGGGTTGCAGCCCCAGCATTTT
CASSPDVTGLQPQHF
>NA|NA|TRBV13|TRBJ1-1
TGTGCCAGCACCGGGTCCGGGGGACTCCCCACTGATGAAGCTTTCTTT
CASTGSGGLPTDEAFF